A selection of T cell receptor beta chains follows, all from one sample in a study of shared clonotypes between healthy human individuals. Repertoires were generated with immunoSEQ multiplex PCR, while TCRdb's copy carries only in-frame clones and drops some. Here the sample spans about 1,900,000 clones, around 96% being singletons. Material for sequencing was naive CD8+ T cells sorted from blood. Source of these receptors: a man between 18 and 29 years old in good health. The CDR3 runs from the conserved cysteine through the conserved F or W. D genes are given only for firm matches. Some rows have no size entry. The others give once, few or many, or a class for an expanded clone.

>TRBJ1-2|TRBV5-4|TRBD1|once
TGTGCCAGCAGCCCAGGACAGGGGAGCTATGGCTACACCTTC
CASSPGQGSYGYTF
>TRBJ1-5|TRBV6-5|-|-
TGTGCCAGCAGTTACAGGACAGAGTATAGCAATCAGCCCCAGCATTTT
CASSYRTEYSNQPQHF
>TRBJ2-7|TRBV7-9|TRBD2|-
TGTGCCAGCAGCAAGCGAGCGGGAGACGGGGAATACGAGCAGTACTTC
CASSKRAGDGEYEQYF
>TRBJ2-7|TRBV5-4|TRBD2|-
TGTGCCAGCAGCTTGGAGACTAGCGGGAAGGGCGAGCAGTACTTC
CASSLETSGKGEQYF
>TRBJ2-2|TRBV7-2|TRBD2|-
TGTGCCAGCAGCTGGGGGACTAGCGGGACCGGGGAGCTGTTTTTT
CASSWGTSGTGELFF
>TRBJ2-1|TRBV7-2|-|once
TGTGCCAGCAGCTTATCCGGGGCGAATGAGCAGTTCTTC
CASSLSGANEQFF
>TRBJ1-1|TRBV2|-|-
TGTGCCATCACCACGTTTCAGCGTGGGATGAACACTGAAGCTTTCTTT
CAITTFQRGMNTEAFF
>TRBJ2-3|TRBV9|-|-
TGTGCCAGCAGTGAATCAGGGTCTAGCACAGATACGCAGTATTTT
CASSESGSSTDTQYF
>TRBJ2-1|TRBV6-5|-|-
TGTGCCAGCAGTTACGGGCAGGGCACCTACAATGAGCAGTTCTTC
CASSYGQGTYNEQFF
>TRBJ2-5|TRBV25-1|TRBD2|-
TGTGCCAGCAGTGCTCTAGCGGGGGCACAAGAGACCCAGTACTTC
CASSALAGAQETQYF
>TRBJ1-2|TRBV4-1|-|-
TGCGCCAGCAGCCCCGTCCCCGGTGATCGTTGGGGCTACACCTTC
CASSPVPGDRWGYTF
>TRBJ2-5|TRBV6-5|-|-
TGTGCCAGCAGTTACTCGAGGACAGAACAAGACGACCAGTACTTC
CASSYSRTEQDDQYF
>TRBJ1-2|TRBV29-1|TRBD1|-
TGCAGCGTAAGGACAGGGGGCGACTATGGCTACACCTTC
CSVRTGGDYGYTF
>TRBJ2-6|TRBV18|-|-
TGTGCCAGCTCACCCTCGGACGGAGCTGGGGCCAACGTCCTGACTTTC
CASSPSDGAGANVLTF
>TRBJ2-1|TRBV6-5|TRBD1|-
TGTGCCAGCAGTTCCCAGGGGGCCTACAATGAGCAGTTCTTC
CASSSQGAYNEQFF
>TRBJ2-2|TRBV7-9|-|-
TGTGCCAGCAGTCTACTAGTGGCCACCGGGGAGCTGTTTTTT
CASSLLVATGELFF
>TRBJ2-7|TRBV7-8|TRBD1|-
TGTGCCAGCAGCTCTATGGGACAGGGCAGCTACGAGCAGTACTTC
CASSSMGQGSYEQYF
>TRBJ2-1|TRBV2|-|once
TGTGCCAGCAGTGAGCTGGAGGGGCACAATGAGCAGTTCTTC
CASSELEGHNEQFF
>TRBJ2-7|TRBV5-1|-|-
TGCGCCAGCAGGAATAGCGGCTCCTACAGCTCCTACGAGCAGTACTTC
CASRNSGSYSSYEQYF
>TRBJ2-7|TRBV4-1|-|-
TGCGCCAGCAGCCACGGGATCGGGGGATTCTCCTACGAGCAGTACTTC
CASSHGIGGFSYEQYF
>TRBJ2-5|TRBV4-3|-|-
TGCGCCAGCAGCCAAGATCGGACCTCATACCAAGAGACCCAGTACTTC
CASSQDRTSYQETQYF
>TRBJ2-7|TRBV29-1|-|-
TGCAGCGTTGTTGGGGCCGGTAGCTACGAGCAGTACTTC
CSVVGAGSYEQYF
>TRBJ2-7|TRBV5-6|TRBD1|-
TGTGCCAGCAGCTACGGGACAGTCGAGCAGTACTTC
CASSYGTVEQYF
>TRBJ1-2|TRBV7-9|-|-
TGTGCCAGCAGCTTAGCGGGCTCCAACTATGGCTACACCTTC
CASSLAGSNYGYTF
>TRBJ2-2|TRBV6-4|TRBD2|-
TGTGCCAGCAGTGGACTAGCGGGGTCCGGGGAGCTGTTTTTT
CASSGLAGSGELFF
>TRBJ1-6|TRBV27|-|-
TGTGCCAGCGGATTCTCTCAGAGGTGGTATAATTCACCCCTCCACTTT
CASGFSQRWYNSPLHF
>TRBJ2-4|TRBV2|TRBD2|-
TGTGCCAGCAGTGAAAAGCGGGAGTCTTACAAAAACATTCAGTACTTC
CASSEKRESYKNIQYF
>TRBJ2-7|TRBV5-1|-|-
TGCGCCAGCAGCTTGTTGGGGGGCCCAGACGAGCAGTACTTC
CASSLLGGPDEQYF
>TRBJ1-2|TRBV29-1|-|-
TGCAGCGTTGAAACCGCAGGACGCGCGATAGGCTACACCTTC
CSVETAGRAIGYTF
>TRBJ2-3|TRBV29-1|-|once
TGCAGCGTTGAAGGAGGGGGGAGGGCCCCAGATACGCAGTATTTT
CSVEGGGRAPDTQYF
>TRBJ2-7|TRBV9|-|-
TGTGCCAGCAGCCCCTCAAGGACCCCACTCCACGAGCAGTACTTC
CASSPSRTPLHEQYF
>TRBJ1-2|TRBV7-9|-|-
TGTGCCAGCAGCGCTGACCCGTTAGGGCACTATGGCTACACCTTC
CASSADPLGHYGYTF
>TRBJ1-2|TRBV5-4|-|-
TGTGCCAGCAGCTTGGAATCTGGGGACTATGGCTACACCTTC
CASSLESGDYGYTF
>TRBJ2-6|TRBV4-1|-|-
TGCGCCAGCAGTTTATCGGGGTCTGGGGCCAACGTCCTGACTTTC
CASSLSGSGANVLTF
>TRBJ2-7|TRBV7-8|-|-
TGTGCCAGCAGCCCTCGGAGTATGGACCCCTACGAGCAGTACTTC
CASSPRSMDPYEQYF
>TRBJ2-5|TRBV6-5|TRBD2|-
TGTGCCAGCAGAACTAGCGGGGACCAAGAGACCCAGTACTTC
CASRTSGDQETQYF
>TRBJ2-1|TRBV7-8|-|-
TGTGCCAGCAGCCCCACGGGAGTGGCCTACAATGAGCAGTTCTTC
CASSPTGVAYNEQFF
>TRBJ2-1|TRBV5-4|-|-
TGTGCCAGCAGCTCCGGAATGGGGGGCGGTGAGCAGTTCTTC
CASSSGMGGGEQFF
>TRBJ2-7|TRBV11-2|TRBD1|-
TGTGCCAGCAGCTTAGCTGGGACAGGGTTCTACGAGCAGTACTTC
CASSLAGTGFYEQYF
>TRBJ1-6|TRBV7-2|TRBD1|once
TGTGCCAGCAGCCAGGACAGGGAGACCTATAATTCACCCCTCCACTTT
CASSQDRETYNSPLHF
>TRBJ2-5|TRBV2|TRBD1|-
TGTGCCAGCAGTGCCGGACAGGGACAAGAGACCCAGTACTTC
CASSAGQGQETQYF
>TRBJ1-2|TRBV6-1|-|-
TGTGCCAGCAGCACCGGACAGCTTAACTATGGCTACACCTTC
CASSTGQLNYGYTF
>TRBJ2-1|TRBV9|TRBD2|-
TGTGCCAGCAGCTCCCCTAGCGGGGGGAACAATGAGCAGTTCTTC
CASSSPSGGNNEQFF
>TRBJ2-3|TRBV11-3|TRBD1|-
TGTGCCAGCAGCTTAGACCCCCGGGACAGAGCTAGCACAGATACGCAGTATTTT
CASSLDPRDRASTDTQYF
>TRBJ1-2|TRBV18|TRBD1|-
TGTGCCAGCTCACTCCCGACAGGGTCTTTCCATGGCTACACCTTC
CASSLPTGSFHGYTF
>TRBJ2-7|TRBV6-6|-|-
TGTGCCAGCAGCCCTAGTATCCACGAGCAGTACTTC
CASSPSIHEQYF
>TRBJ2-7|TRBV10-2|-|-
TGCGCCAGCAGTACCAAGCAGGGAACATCCTACGAGCAGTACTTC
CASSTKQGTSYEQYF
>TRBJ2-1|TRBV5-6|-|-
TGTGCCAGCAGCTCCCCCCCGGGGGGCATGCAGTTCTTC
CASSSPPGGMQFF
>TRBJ2-2|TRBV19|TRBD2|-
TGTGCCAGTACCCCATGGGCGGGAGCGAACACCGGGGAGCTGTTTTTT
CASTPWAGANTGELFF
>TRBJ2-2|TRBV27|TRBD1|-
TGTGCCAGCAGTTTAACCACCGGGACAGGGAAGTTGGCCGGGGAGCTGTTTTTT
CASSLTTGTGKLAGELFF
>TRBJ2-7|TRBV10-2|-|-
TGCGCCAGCAGTGTTGGCGCCTACGAGCAGTACTTC
CASSVGAYEQYF
>TRBJ2-7|TRBV30|-|-
TGTGCCTGGAGTCCTCAGGGCAGCTACGAGCAGTACTTC
CAWSPQGSYEQYF
>TRBJ2-7|TRBV9|TRBD2|-
TGTGCCAGCAGCCCGGGGGGATCCTACGAGCAGTACTTC
CASSPGGSYEQYF
>TRBJ2-7|TRBV9|-|-
TGTGCCAGCAGCGTAGTTGGAGGGGCCGAGCAGTACTTC
CASSVVGGAEQYF